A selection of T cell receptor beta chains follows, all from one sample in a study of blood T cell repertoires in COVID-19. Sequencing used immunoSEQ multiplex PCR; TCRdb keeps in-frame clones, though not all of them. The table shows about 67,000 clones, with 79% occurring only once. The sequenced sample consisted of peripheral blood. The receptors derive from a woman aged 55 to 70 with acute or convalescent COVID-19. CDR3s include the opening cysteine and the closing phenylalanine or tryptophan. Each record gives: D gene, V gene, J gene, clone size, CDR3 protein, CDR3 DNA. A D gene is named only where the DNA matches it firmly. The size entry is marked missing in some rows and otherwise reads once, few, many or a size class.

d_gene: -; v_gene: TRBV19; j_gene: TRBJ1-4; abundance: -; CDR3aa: CASSTWGGGSSNEKLFF; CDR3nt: TGTGCCAGTAGTACCTGGGGAGGTGGGTCATCTAATGAAAAACTGTTTTTT
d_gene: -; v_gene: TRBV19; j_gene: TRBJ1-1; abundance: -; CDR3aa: CASSVKGDTEAFF; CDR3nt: TGTGCCAGTAGTGTCAAGGGGGACACTGAAGCTTTCTTT
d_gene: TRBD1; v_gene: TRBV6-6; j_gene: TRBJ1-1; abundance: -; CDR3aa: CASSLQGAGTEAFF; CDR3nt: TGTGCCAGCAGTTTACAGGGGGCGGGAACTGAAGCTTTCTTT
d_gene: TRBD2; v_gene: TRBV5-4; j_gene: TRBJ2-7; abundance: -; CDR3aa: CASSYGLAGDREQYF; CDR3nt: TGTGCCAGCAGCTACGGACTAGCGGGGGATAGAGAGCAGTACTTC
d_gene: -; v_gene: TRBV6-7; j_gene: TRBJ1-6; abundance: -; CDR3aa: CASSSEVHCNSPLHF; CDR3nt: TGTGCCAGCAGTTCCGAGGTCCACTGTAATTCACCCCTCCACTTT
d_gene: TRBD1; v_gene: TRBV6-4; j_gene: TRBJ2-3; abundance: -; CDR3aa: CASSGTGYTDTQYF; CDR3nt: TGTGCCAGCAGTGGGACAGGCTACACAGATACGCAGTATTTT
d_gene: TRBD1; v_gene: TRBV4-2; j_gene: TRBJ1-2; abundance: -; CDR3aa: CASSQRTGTDGYTF; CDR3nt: TGTGCCAGCAGCCAACGGACAGGGACCGATGGCTACACCTTC
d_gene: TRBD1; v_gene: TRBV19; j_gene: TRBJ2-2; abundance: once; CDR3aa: CAASLGQGKTGELFF; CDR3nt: TGTGCCGCCTCCTTGGGACAGGGAAAAACCGGGGAGCTGTTTTTT
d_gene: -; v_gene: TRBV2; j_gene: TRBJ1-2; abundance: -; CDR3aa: CASTARGPNYGYTF; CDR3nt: TGTGCCAGCACCGCCCGCGGGCCCAACTATGGCTACACCTTC
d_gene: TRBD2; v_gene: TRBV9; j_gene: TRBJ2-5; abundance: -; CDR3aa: CASSASGGAGETQYF; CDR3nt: TGTGCCAGCAGCGCTAGCGGGGGGGCGGGAGAGACCCAGTACTTC
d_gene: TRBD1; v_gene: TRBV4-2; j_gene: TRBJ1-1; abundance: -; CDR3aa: CASSQDLSQGASEAFF; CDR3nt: TGTGCCAGCAGCCAAGATCTTAGCCAGGGGGCTAGTGAAGCTTTCTTT
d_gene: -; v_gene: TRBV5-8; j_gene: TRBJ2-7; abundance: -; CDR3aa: CASSPSLATQAWGYEQYF; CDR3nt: TGTGCCAGCAGCCCAAGCCTGGCCACACAGGCGTGGGGATACGAGCAGTACTTC
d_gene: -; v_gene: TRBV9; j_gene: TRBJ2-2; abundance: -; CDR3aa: CASSVNMGELFF; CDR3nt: TGTGCCAGCAGCGTAAATATGGGGGAGCTGTTTTTT
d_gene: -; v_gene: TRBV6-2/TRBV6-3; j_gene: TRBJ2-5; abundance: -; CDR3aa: CASSRPSGGSPETQYF; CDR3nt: TGTGCCAGCAGTAGACCGAGTGGGGGCTCCCCGGAGACCCAGTACTTC
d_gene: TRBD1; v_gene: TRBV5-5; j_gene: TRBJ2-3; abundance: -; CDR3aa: CASSSVDRGKDTQYF; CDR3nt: TGTGCCAGCAGCTCCGTCGACAGGGGAAAAGATACGCAGTATTTT
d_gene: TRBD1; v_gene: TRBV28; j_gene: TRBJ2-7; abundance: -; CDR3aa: CASSLGGQGQGSYEQYF; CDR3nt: TGTGCCAGCAGTTTAGGGGGACAGGGGCAAGGCTCCTACGAGCAGTACTTC
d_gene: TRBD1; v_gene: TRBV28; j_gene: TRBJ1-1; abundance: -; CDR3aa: CASQTPYRGNTEAFF; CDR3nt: TGTGCCAGCCAGACCCCTTACAGGGGAAACACTGAAGCTTTCTTT
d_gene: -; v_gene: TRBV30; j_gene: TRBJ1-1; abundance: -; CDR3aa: CAWVPLNTEAFF; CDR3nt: TGTGCCTGGGTTCCCCTCAACACTGAAGCTTTCTTT
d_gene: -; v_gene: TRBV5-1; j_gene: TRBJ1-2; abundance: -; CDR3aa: CASSPPLGQSDGYTF; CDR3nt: TGCGCCAGCAGCCCTCCCCTCGGACAGTCTGATGGCTACACCTTC
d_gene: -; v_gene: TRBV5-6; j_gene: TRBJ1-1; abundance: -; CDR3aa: CASSPGGGEAFF; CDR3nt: TGTGCCAGCAGCCCCGGCGGCGGTGAAGCTTTCTTT
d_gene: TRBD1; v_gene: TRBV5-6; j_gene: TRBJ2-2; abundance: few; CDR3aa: CASSPGTGQTGELFF; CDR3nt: TGTGCCAGCAGCCCGGGGACAGGGCAAACCGGGGAGCTGTTTTTT